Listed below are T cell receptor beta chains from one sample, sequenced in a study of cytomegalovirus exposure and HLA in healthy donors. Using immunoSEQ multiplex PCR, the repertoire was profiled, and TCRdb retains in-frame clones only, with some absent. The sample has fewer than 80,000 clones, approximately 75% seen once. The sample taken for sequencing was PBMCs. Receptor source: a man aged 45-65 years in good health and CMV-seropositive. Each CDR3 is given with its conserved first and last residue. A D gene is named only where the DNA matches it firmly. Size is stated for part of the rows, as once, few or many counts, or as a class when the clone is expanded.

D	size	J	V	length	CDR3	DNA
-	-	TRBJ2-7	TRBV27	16	CASSLSEVGLGYEQYF	TGTGCCAGCAGTTTATCGGAGGTGGGACTGGGCTACGAGCAGTACTTC
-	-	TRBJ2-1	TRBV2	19	CASSEARLGSGTPTYEQFF	TGTGCCAGCAGTGAAGCGCGGTTGGGCTCCGGGACACCGACTTATGAGCAGTTCTTC
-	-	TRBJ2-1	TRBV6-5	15	CASSYAASSYNEQFF	TGTGCCAGCAGTTACGCGGCTAGCTCCTACAATGAGCAGTTCTTC
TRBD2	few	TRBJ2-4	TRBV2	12	CASTGGENIQYF	TGTGCCAGCACGGGAGGGGAAAACATTCAGTACTTC
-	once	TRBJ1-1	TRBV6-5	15	CASSYLGQRNTEAFF	TGTGCCAGCAGTTACCTGGGACAAAGGAACACTGAAGCTTTCTTT
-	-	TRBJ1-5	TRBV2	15	CASHGLIDSNQPQHF	TGTGCCAGCCACGGACTGATTGATAGCAATCAGCCCCAGCATTTT
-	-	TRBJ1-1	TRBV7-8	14	CASSPLTGWTEAFF	TGTGCCAGCAGCCCCCTAACGGGGTGGACTGAAGCTTTCTTT
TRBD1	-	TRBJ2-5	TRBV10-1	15	CASSPGQGYQETQYF	TGCGCCAGCAGTCCGGGACAGGGATACCAAGAGACCCAGTACTTC
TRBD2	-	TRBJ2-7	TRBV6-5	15	CASSNSGSYSYEQYF	TGTGCCAGCAGCAATAGCGGGAGCTACTCCTACGAGCAGTACTTC
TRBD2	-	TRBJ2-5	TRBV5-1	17	CASSLSRLAGKQETQYF	TGCGCCAGCAGCCTTTCGCGACTAGCGGGGAAACAAGAGACCCAGTACTTC
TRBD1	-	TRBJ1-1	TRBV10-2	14	CASRNTGVSTEAFF	TGCGCCAGCAGAAATACAGGGGTCAGCACTGAAGCTTTCTTT
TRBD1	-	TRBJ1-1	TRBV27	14	CASRRDRVDTEAFF	TGTGCCAGCAGGAGGGACAGGGTTGACACTGAAGCTTTCTTT
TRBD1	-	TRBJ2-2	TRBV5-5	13	CASSTGVTGELFF	TGTGCCAGCAGCACAGGGGTCACCGGGGAGCTGTTTTTT
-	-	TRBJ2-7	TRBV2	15	CASNREQGVPYEQYF	TGTGCCAGCAATCGGGAGCAGGGGGTTCCCTACGAGCAGTACTTC
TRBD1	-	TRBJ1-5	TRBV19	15	CASSILDRVAQPQHF	TGTGCCAGTAGTATACTAGACAGGGTTGCTCAGCCCCAGCATTTT
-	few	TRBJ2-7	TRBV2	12	CASFSPLAGSCF	TGTGCCAGCTTCTCCCCGCTAGCCGGTTCGTGCTTC
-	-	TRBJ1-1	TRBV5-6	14	CASSLVVPGTEAFF	TGTGCCAGCAGCTTGGTAGTCCCCGGGACTGAAGCTTTCTTT
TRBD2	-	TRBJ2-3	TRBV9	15	CASSPSGGAAGTQYF	TGTGCCAGCAGCCCTAGCGGGGGGGCCGCCGGGACGCAGTATTTT
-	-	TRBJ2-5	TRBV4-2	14	CASSQEDTKETQYF	TGTGCCAGCAGCCAAGAAGACACAAAAGAGACCCAGTACTTC
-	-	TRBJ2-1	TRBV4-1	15	CASGLEELSYNEQFF	TGCGCCAGCGGGCTGGAGGAGCTCTCCTACAATGAGCAGTTCTTC
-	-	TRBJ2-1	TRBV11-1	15	CASSLGAGALYEQFF	TGTGCCAGCAGCTTAGGGGCAGGGGCCCTCTACGAGCAGTTCTTC
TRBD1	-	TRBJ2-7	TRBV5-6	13	CASSRDREYEQYF	TGTGCCAGCAGTCGGGACAGAGAATACGAGCAGTACTTC
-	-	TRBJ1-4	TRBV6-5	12	CASSYGGAQLFF	TGTGCCAGCAGTTACGGGGGGGCACAACTGTTTTTT
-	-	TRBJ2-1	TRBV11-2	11	CASRLNNEQFF	TGTGCCAGCAGACTTAACAATGAGCAGTTCTTC
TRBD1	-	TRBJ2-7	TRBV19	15	CASSEIGTGTYEQYF	TGTGCCAGTAGTGAAATAGGGACAGGGACCTACGAGCAGTACTTC
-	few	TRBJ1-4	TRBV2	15	CASSEIPRLEEKLFF	TGTGCCAGCAGTGAAATCCCCCGACTGGAGGAAAAACTGTTTTTT
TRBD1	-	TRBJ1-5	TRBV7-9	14	CASSGQGGNQPQHF	TGTGCCAGCAGCGGTCAGGGGGGCAATCAGCCCCAGCATTTT
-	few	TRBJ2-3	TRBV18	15	CASSTTRSGTDTQYF	TGTGCCAGCTCAACTACTAGATCCGGCACAGATACGCAGTATTTT
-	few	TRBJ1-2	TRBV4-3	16	CASSQVGVGSNYGYTF	TGCGCCAGCAGCCAAGTAGGGGTTGGATCTAACTATGGCTACACCTTC
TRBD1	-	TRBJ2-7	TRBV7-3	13	CASSSPPDRKQYF	TGTGCCAGCAGCTCCCCGCCGGACAGGAAGCAGTACTTC
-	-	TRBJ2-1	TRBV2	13	CASSEQGWNEQFF	TGTGCCAGCAGTGAACAGGGGTGGAATGAGCAGTTCTTC
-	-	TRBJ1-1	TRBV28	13	CASSSSGGRRAFF	TGTGCCAGCAGTTCCTCGGGGGGTCGGCGAGCTTTCTTT
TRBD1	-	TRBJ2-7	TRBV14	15	CASSQVSGQGDEQYF	TGTGCCAGCAGCCAAGTGAGCGGCCAGGGGGACGAGCAGTACTTC
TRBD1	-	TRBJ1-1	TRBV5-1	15	CASSEQGVGNTEAFF	TGCGCCAGCAGCGAACAGGGGGTGGGGAACACTGAAGCTTTCTTT
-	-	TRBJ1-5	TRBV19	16	CASSVDRWASNQPQHF	TGTGCCAGTAGCGTAGACAGATGGGCTAGCAATCAGCCCCAGCATTTT
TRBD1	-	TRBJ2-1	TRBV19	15	CASSATGGSYNEQFF	TGTGCCAGTAGTGCGACAGGGGGCTCCTACAATGAGCAGTTCTTC
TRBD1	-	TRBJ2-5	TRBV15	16	CATSPGTASDQETQYF	TGTGCCACCAGCCCCGGGACAGCAAGTGATCAAGAGACCCAGTACTTC
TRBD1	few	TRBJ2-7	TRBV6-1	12	CASSQGAFEQYF	TGTGCCAGCAGCCAGGGGGCGTTTGAGCAGTACTTC
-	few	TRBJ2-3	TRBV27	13	CASSSHSAGTQYF	TGTGCCAGCAGTTCCCATAGCGCGGGTACGCAGTATTTT
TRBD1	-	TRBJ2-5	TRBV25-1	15	CASSEYRGLQEAQYF	TGTGCCAGCAGTGAGTACAGGGGCCTTCAAGAGGCCCAGTACTTC
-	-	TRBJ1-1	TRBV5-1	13	CASSLAGFTEAFF	TGCGCCAGCAGCTTGGCGGGGTTCACTGAAGCTTTCTTT
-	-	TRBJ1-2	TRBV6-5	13	CASSTPAGYGYTF	TGTGCCAGCAGTACTCCCGCTGGCTATGGCTACACCTTC
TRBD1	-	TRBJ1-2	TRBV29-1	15	CSVPRADRVSGGYTF	TGCAGCGTTCCGAGAGCGGACAGGGTCTCTGGGGGCTACACCTTC
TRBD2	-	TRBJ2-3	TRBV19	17	CASSIRAGGTQTDTQYF	TGTGCCAGTAGTATCCGAGCGGGGGGGACGCAAACAGATACGCAGTATTTT
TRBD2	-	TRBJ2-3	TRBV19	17	CASSIDGLAGITDTQYF	TGTGCCAGTAGTATAGACGGGCTAGCGGGAATCACAGATACGCAGTATTTT
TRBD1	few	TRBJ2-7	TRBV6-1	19	CASSEYLTGLGPSSYEQYF	TGTGCCAGCAGTGAATATTTGACAGGGCTTGGACCGAGCTCCTACGAGCAGTACTTC
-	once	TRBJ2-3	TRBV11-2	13	CASRRRGSDTQYF	TGTGCCAGCAGACGGAGAGGGTCAGATACGCAGTATTTT
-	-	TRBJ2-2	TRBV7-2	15	CASSFREANTGELFF	TGTGCCAGCAGCTTCAGGGAAGCGAACACCGGGGAGCTGTTTTTT
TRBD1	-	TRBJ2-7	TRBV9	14	CASNRDGTAYEQYF	TGTGCCAGCAACCGAGATGGGACAGCCTACGAGCAGTACTTC
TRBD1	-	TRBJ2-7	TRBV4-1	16	CASSDQWDSVSYEQYF	TGCGCCAGCAGTGACCAATGGGACAGCGTTTCCTACGAGCAGTACTTC
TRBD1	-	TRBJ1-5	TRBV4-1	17	CASSHPGQGSGNQPQHF	TGCGCCAGCAGCCATCCGGGACAGGGGTCCGGCAATCAGCCCCAGCATTTT
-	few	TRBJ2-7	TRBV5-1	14	CASSLGQGLYEQYF	TGCGCCAGCAGCTTGGGACAGGGACTCTACGAGCAGTACTTC
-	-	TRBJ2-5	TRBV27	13	CASTPGDSETQYF	TGTGCCAGCACCCCCGGGGACTCCGAGACCCAGTACTTC